This TCR beta chain was documented in a study of T-cell memory formation after mild COVID-19. About the research overall: Largely donor-specific sequence clusters came from two donors. Study-level points and caveats: Researchers report contracting CD4+ clones mostly in CM and EM, with CD8+ clones in EMRA.

TCRdb redid the calling of the 5' RACE reads with MiXCR, one entry per CDR3 protein. The sample holds about 430,000 distinct CDR3 sequences, 20% to 25% seen once. This clonotype has a handful of counts. What it binds is unknown. The CDR3 has 14 residues. Trimming pared 2 bases from V and 4 bases from J, leaving 11 bases between. This clonotype originated in an adult woman who had mild COVID-19 (a few samples of this study predate the infection). Cell type and time point are not known. This chain joins TRBV12-3 or TRBV12-4 and TRBJ1-1, with D possibly TRBD1 on 5 matching bases. Material: PBMCs or a T cell subset sorted from them (not recorded which). The CDR3 spells CASSLMGRGTEAFF. The CDR3, as DNA: TGTGCCAGCAGTTTAATGGGACGAGGCACTGAAGCTTTCTTT.